This is a list of T cell receptor beta chains from one sample in a study of blood T cell repertoires in COVID-19. TCRdb keeps only in-frame clones here, not all; method: immunoSEQ multiplex PCR. The data show tens of thousands of clones, 80% to 90% seen once. Sequenced input: peripheral blood. These receptors all come from a human donor in a cohort sampled during active COVID-19. CDR3s include the opening cysteine and the closing phenylalanine or tryptophan. D genes are given only for firm matches. Clone size is not always given. Where it is, it says once, few, many or a class for expanded clones.

j_call clone_size v_call d_call cdr3_nt cdr3_aa
TRBJ1-1 . TRBV7-9 . TGTGCCAGCAGCTTAGTAGTCCGGGAGGACACTGAAGCTTTCTTT CASSLVVREDTEAFF
TRBJ2-1 . TRBV10-1 . TGCGCCAGCAGTGAGTCGCCGGGTGGTGAGCAGTTCTTC CASSESPGGEQFF
TRBJ2-1 once TRBV28 TRBD1 TGTGCCAGCAGTTTACCAGGACAGGGCAGCAATGAGCAGTTCTTC CASSLPGQGSNEQFF
TRBJ2-5 . TRBV6-2/TRBV6-3 . TGTGCCAGCAGTAGGTACAGGGTAGAGACCCAGTACTTC CASSRYRVETQYF
TRBJ1-4 . TRBV4-2 . TGTGCCAGCAGCCAAGCCCCAGGGGATGGGGAAAAACTGTTTTTT CASSQAPGDGEKLFF
TRBJ2-7 . TRBV6-5 . TGTGCCAGCAGCAGACAACCTGGGTACGAGCAGTACTTC CASSRQPGYEQYF
TRBJ2-7 few TRBV14 TRBD1 TGTGCCAGCAGCACCGGGACAGGGAGCTCCTACGAGCAGTACTTC CASSTGTGSSYEQYF
TRBJ2-7 . TRBV13 . TGTGCCAGCAGCTTAGCTTACGAGCAGTACTTC CASSLAYEQYF
TRBJ1-6 . TRBV28 TRBD1 TGTGCCAGCAGCTCCGGGACAGGGGATTCACCCCTCCACTTT CASSSGTGDSPLHF
TRBJ2-3 . TRBV7-8 TRBD2 TGTGCCAGCAGCTTTTTCCCTCTAGCGGGGGGACGGGGCACAGATACGCAGTATTTT CASSFFPLAGGRGTDTQYF
TRBJ2-1 . TRBV19 TRBD2 TGTGCCAGTGATGGACTAGCGGGGGGCTTAAATGAGCAGTTCTTC CASDGLAGGLNEQFF
TRBJ2-1 . TRBV6-5 . TGTGCCAGCAGTTACGACTCCTCAACCTACAATGAGCAGTTCTTC CASSYDSSTYNEQFF
TRBJ2-7 . TRBV6-4 . TGTGCCAGCAGCCCGGACTTGACAGGCGAGCAGTACTTC CASSPDLTGEQYF
TRBJ1-3 . TRBV11-1 . TGTGCCAGCAGCTTACCAGGTGAACTCTCTGGAAACACCATATATTTT CASSLPGELSGNTIYF
TRBJ1-1 . TRBV7-2 . TGTGCCAGCAGCTTGGGGGGAGCCAACACTGAAGCTTTCTTT CASSLGGANTEAFF
TRBJ1-2 . TRBV5-6 . TGTGCCAGCAGCCCGCCAGGACAGCAATATGGCTACACCTTC CASSPPGQQYGYTF
TRBJ2-7 . TRBV3-1/TRBV3-2 . TGTGCCAGCAGCCAAGCTTCTCTCTACGAGCAGTACTTC CASSQASLYEQYF
TRBJ1-2 . TRBV11-2 . TGTGCCAGCAGCCCCCCCTGGCATCGCTATGGCTACACCTTC CASSPPWHRYGYTF
TRBJ2-5 once TRBV7-2 TRBD2 TGTGCCAGCAGCCGCGGGACTAGCGGGGGGGCCCTAGAGACCCAGTACTTC CASSRGTSGGALETQYF
TRBJ2-2 . TRBV5-1 . TGCGCCAGCAGCCCGACAGCCCCGAACACCGGGGAGCTGTTTTTT CASSPTAPNTGELFF
TRBJ1-1 . TRBV12-3/TRBV12-4 TRBD1 TGTGCCAGCAAGGGACAGGGAAAGACTGAAGCTTTCTTT CASKGQGKTEAFF
TRBJ1-6 . TRBV18 . TGTGCCAGCTCACCGACGGACAGCGGTAATTCACCCCTCCACTTT CASSPTDSGNSPLHF
TRBJ2-2 . TRBV6-5 . TGTGCCAGCAGCCGAGATCTAGCCACCGGGGAGCTGTTTTTT CASSRDLATGELFF
TRBJ2-5 . TRBV7-6 TRBD1 TGTGCCAGCAGCCCAGGGGGCGGAGGAGAGACCCAGTACTTC CASSPGGGGETQYF
TRBJ2-1 . TRBV7-2 TRBD2 TGTGCCAGCAGACCCGGGAGCGGGGGTAGCTCCTACAATGAGCAGTTCTTC CASRPGSGGSSYNEQFF